This T cell receptor beta chain was recorded in a study of beta chain features in type 1 diabetes. Study results and caveats: Among patients, naive, central memory and Treg TCRB repertoires appeared more similar than among healthy donors. Cells carrying high TCR expression could end up over-represented when cDNA is sequenced.

As every portion of the isolated RNA was reverse transcribed, the sequencing read expressed TCRB transcripts. Assay: immunoSEQ multiplex PCR; the TCRdb copy retains only in-frame clones and omits some. The repertoire holds some 330,000 clones, with approximately 11% as singletons. By way of CD45RO/CCR7/CD25/CD127/CD95/CD27, the CD4+ regulatory, stem cell-like memory, central memory and naive cells were sorted. Each population that was sorted was more than 98% pure. This clone was detected a few times. As yet, its antigen is unknown. CDR3 size: 14 residues. The germline V and J ends were trimmed by 6 bases and 0 bases, with 12 bases remaining between them. The germline V gene has CDR1 SNHLY and CDR2 FYNNEI.

This TCR came from a woman under 40 in good health. Sample: naive CD4+ T cells from blood. V and J are TRBV2 and TRBJ2-7; D gene ambiguous. This chain's CDR3 is CASRTGVSSYEQYF. In nucleotides, the CDR3 is TGTGCCAGCAGGACGGGTGTAAGCTCCTACGAGCAGTACTTC.